Listed here are 10 T cell receptor beta chains from one sample, sequenced in a study of cytotoxic CD8 clonotypes in ibrutinib-treated CLL. Only in-frame clones appear in the TCRdb table, and some are missing; sequencing was by immunoSEQ multiplex PCR. The table shows some 200,000 clones, with 60% to 80% occurring only once. Sequencing used PBMCs, obtained after 12 months of ibrutinib treatment. The source of these receptors is a human donor with chronic lymphocytic leukemia.

The J gene is TRBJ2-7, the V gene TRBV25-1; 9 bases line up with TRBD1. Germline CDR1 MGHDK, CDR2 SYGVNS. The CDR3 loop spans 16 amino acids. J lost 2 bases, V lost 3 bases, and 8 bases had no gene match. The CDR3 reads CASSDPTGGRAYEQYF. The DNA of the CDR3 is TGTGCCAGCAGTGACCCCACAGGGGGCCGCGCCTACGAGCAGTACTTC.

This chain joins TRBV5-1 and TRBJ1-1; D uncertain. This CDR3 has 14 residues. The V end was cut by 0 bases, the J end by 0 bases, with 6 bases between. CDR1 is SGHRS, CDR2 YFSETQ, per germline. The CDR3 reads CASSLGILNTEAFF. CDR3 nucleotide sequence: TGCGCCAGCAGCTTGGGGATATTGAACACTGAAGCTTTCTTT.

The chain has TRBV11-2 and TRBJ2-2; 9 bases are a match to TRBD1. The V segment lost 7 bases and the J segment 6 bases; nucleotides outside the gene matches: 15. The CDR3 is 17 amino acids. Germline values: CDR1 SGHAT, CDR2 FQNNGV. DNA of the CDR3: TGTGCCAGCATCGAAGCCGTCCGGGACAGGGCTTCCGGGGAGCTGTTTTTT. Translation: CASIEAVRDRASGELFF. Full variable domain (outside the CDR3, taken from reference TRBV11-2 and TRBJ2-2): EAGVAQSPRYKIIEKRQSVAFWCNPISGHATLYWYQQILGQGPKLLIQFQNNGVVDDSQLPKDRFSAERLKGVDSTLKIQPAKLEDSAVYLCASIEAVRDRASGELFFGEGSRLTVL.

This clone was seen just once. The same CDR3 is also encoded by other DNA sequences in this sample. The rearrangement links TRBV28 to TRBJ1-1; perhaps TRBD1 as D (6 bases). This CDR3 is built from 12 residues. Germline CDR1 and CDR2: MDHEN and SYDVKM. V was cut by 6 bases and J by 5 bases, with 10 bases left in between. Here the CDR3 DNA reads TGTGCCAGCAGCGTACAGGGAACTGAAGCTTTCTTT. It yields the protein CASSVQGTEAFF.

The chain employs TRBV28 and TRBJ2-1, with D possibly TRBD2 on 5 matching bases. In germline, CDR1 is MDHEN, CDR2 SYDVKM. Deletions cut 7 bases from V and 9 bases from J, with 13 bases between. This CDR3 spans 12 amino acids. Here the CDR3 reads CASTAPGIEQFF. The DNA for the CDR3 is TGTGCCAGCACTGCTCCCGGGATTGAGCAGTTCTTC.

V usage is TRBV11-2 and J usage is TRBJ2-5; 8 nucleotides align to TRBD2. The CDR3 totals 16 residues. The V gene's germline CDR1 is SGHAT and CDR2 FQNNGV. After removal of 0 bases from V and 4 bases from J, the junction contained 7 bases not matched to a gene. CDR3 region: CASSLEIGRAIETQYF. The CDR3 DNA follows: TGTGCCAGCAGCTTAGAGATCGGGAGGGCCATAGAGACCCAGTACTTC.

V and J are TRBV2 and TRBJ1-6, with D possibly TRBD1 on 6 matching bases. Germline CDR1 is SNHLY and CDR2 is FYNNEI. This CDR3 has 14 amino acids. Trimming left V 10 bases short and J 9 bases short, with 19 bases between. CDR3 region: CATNVVGAGSPLHF. Here the CDR3 DNA reads TGTGCCACCAACGTCGTGGGGGCGGGTTCACCCCTCCACTTT.

This rearrangement joins TRBV6-1 to TRBJ2-7, with 12 bases identical to TRBD1. The V segment lost 8 bases and the J segment 6 bases; nucleotides outside the gene matches: 11. The CDR3 contains 15 residues. Germline CDR1 reads MNHNS; CDR2 reads SASEGT. CDR3 region: CASSPWGQGAREQYF. The CDR3 region has the DNA TGTGCCAGCTCCCCTTGGGGACAGGGGGCCCGCGAGCAGTACTTC.

The J gene is TRBJ2-1, the V gene TRBV19, with TRBD1 matching over 9 bases. The CDR3 loop spans 13 amino acids. Germline trimming cut 7 bases from V and 8 bases from J; bases unmatched to any gene: 6. Germline loops: CDR1 LNHDA, CDR2 SQIVND (reference sequence). This chain's CDR3 is CASILTGGDEQFF. The CDR3 coding sequence is TGTGCCAGTATTTTAACAGGGGGCGATGAGCAGTTCTTC.

The count of this clone is one. V usage is TRBV5-1 and J usage is TRBJ2-3, with 9 bases identical to TRBD1. The germline CDR1 and CDR2 sequences are SGHRS and YFSETQ. This CDR3 has 15 amino acids. V gave up 4 bases and J gave up 4 bases; unmatched junction bases: 7. The CDR3 reads CASSGGTGWADTQYF. For the CDR3, the DNA is TGCGCCAGCAGCGGTGGGACAGGGTGGGCAGATACGCAGTATTTT.